This T cell receptor beta chain was identified during a study of blood T cell repertoires in COVID-19 (dated by TCRdb to 2018 to 2021). Regarding the research as a whole: Samples covering the acute and convalescent phases of COVID-19 were provided by collaborators in the United States, Italy and Spain. The prospective study material was composed of cDNA or gDNA derived from T cells, B-cell-depleted T cells, or PBMCs. Deeply sampled blood TCRbeta repertoires from subjects exposed to, actively infected with, or recovered from COVID-19 were included in the dataset. The repertoires were released in a freely available public database intended as a resource for research on the immune response to SARS-CoV-2. The samples were drawn from the first 160 participants of the ongoing ImmuneRACE study and from 950 to 1,500 subjects provided by 6 global collaborators. A de-identified subject ID, COVID-19 status, age in years and sex were almost always included in the sample metadata. Where available, HLA class I and class II types were obtained from metadata supplied by the sample provider rather than from assay-based typing.

About this clone: The antigen it binds to is not known. One base away there is no much larger clone; base qualities are not given.

TCRbeta CDR3 regions were amplified from genomic DNA by means of the immunoSEQ Assay, a bias-controlled multiplex PCR. Turning to the authors' computational methods: Nucleated cell counts per sample were estimated from amplification of reference gene primers within the assay. To quantify the absolute abundance of each unique TCRbeta CDR3 rearrangement, sequence reads were collapsed and filtered. Productive Simpson clonality was computed per sample as the square root of Simpson's diversity index over productive rearrangements. The clones in this table, taken by TCRdb from immuneACCESS, are in-frame only. Not every clone is retained; where verified, under half of the shortfall comes from an unresolved V gene, and the cause of the rest is unknown. V and J calls plus clone size are reproduced from that table; the DNA served to infer D and trimming. A total of roughly 230,000 clones appear in this sample, about 83% of them only once. Under 5% of the sample belongs to the ten largest clones.

Results and caveats for the whole study, not just this receptor: The quantity of clinical and demographic metadata differed by source and by participant and was supplied without curation.

Ends trimmed: V by 3 bases, J by 1 base; bases unmatched to a gene: 4. From a lookup of the germline V gene (reference sequence), CDR1 and CDR2 are LNHDA and SQIVND. There are 15 amino acids in the CDR3, from cysteine to phenylalanine inclusive. Of the read, only the CDR3 DNA is kept; its 45 bases are in frame from base 1. The collaborating institutions used their own protocols to collect whole blood in K2EDTA tubes. Collaborator samples were shipped for TCRbeta analysis as frozen whole blood, isolated PBMCs, or DNA extracted from either sample type. The sequence derives from a man over 45 with acute or convalescent COVID-19. Sequencing was performed on peripheral blood. Here the chain combines TRBV19 and TRBJ2-3, with 7 middle bases fitting TRBD2. The bases are TGTGCCAGTAGTATTGGGAGGGGACGCACAGATACGCAGTATTTT. Its amino acids are CASSIGRGRTDTQYF.